The 10 T cell receptor beta chains below all came from one sample that was sequenced in a study of T cells in Graves' hyperthyroidism and ophthalmopathy. Amplification targeted TCR beta CDR3 regions from RNA transcripts. TCR CDR3 underwent first-round RT-PCR with the HTBI primer set. MiXCR was run by TCRdb on the multiplex PCR reads, yielding one entry per CDR3 protein. This table holds approximately 740,000 distinct CDR3 sequences, 14% found once. The sequenced sample consisted of blood. Source of these receptors: a woman between 18 and 30 years old with Graves' hyperthyroidism.

The chain links TRBV3-1 to TRBJ1-1; D is perhaps TRBD1 (6 bases). CDR1 and CDR2 from the germline V gene are LGHDT and YNNKEL (reference sequence). The V gene lost 4 bases and the J gene lost 7 bases, with 16 bases spanning the gap. The CDR3 has 14 residues. The CDR3: CASSPFGGFSEAFF. The CDR3 DNA sequence: TGTGCCAGCAGCCCCTTTGGGGGCTTTAGTGAAGCTTTCTTT.

This clonotype was seen just once. The chain recombines TRBV7-3 with TRBJ2-1, with a tentative D call TRBD2 (6 bases). The germline gives CDR1 SGHTA, CDR2 FQGTGA. The CDR3 totals 16 residues. Trimming left V 1 base short and J 7 bases short, with 17 bases between. The CDR3 sequence is CASSLKRSGQRNEQFF. CDR3 bases: TGTGCCAGCAGCTTAAAACGTAGCGGCCAGAGGAATGAGCAGTTCTTC.

Comment on this clonotype: A read error may explain this, as a much larger clone is one base away. The rearrangement uses TRBV30 and TRBJ2-7, with D possibly being TRBD1 (5 bases). The CDR3 is 14 amino acids. V lost 6 bases, J lost 1 base, and 16 bases lay in between. Germline V gene sequence: CDR1 GTSNPN, CDR2 SVGIG (reference sequence). This CDR3 is CACTEQGRSYEQYF. CDR3 sequence (DNA): TGTGCCTGTACGGAGCAGGGCCGTTCCTACGAGCAGTACTTC.

This rearrangement joins TRBV4-1 to TRBJ1-6; D not certain. Looked up from germline, CDR1 is MGHRA and CDR2 is YSYEKL. This CDR3 comprises 17 residues. V was clipped by 9 bases and J by 0 bases, with 18 bases between them. The CDR3 DNA follows: TGCGCCAGGCCCCAGAGGGAAAGAAGCTCCTATAATTCACCCCTCCACTTT. Amino acids: CARPQRERSSYNSPLHF.

This clonotype was picked up many times. The rearrangement uses TRBV30 and TRBJ1-1; the D gene is possibly TRBD1 (5 bases). Germline CDR1 GTSNPN, CDR2 SVGIG (reference sequence). The CDR3 is 16 amino acids. The V and J ends lost 3 bases and 1 base respectively, with 18 bases between them. CDR3 in amino acids: CAWRGFLGARNTEAFF. CDR3 in DNA: TGTGCCTGGAGGGGCTTTCTCGGGGCGAGGAACACTGAAGCTTTCTTT.

This chain links TRBV7-9 with TRBJ2-5, with 10 bases fitting TRBD2. V shed 4 bases and J 5 bases; nucleotides not matched to a gene: 16. This CDR3 is built from 18 residues. The germline V gene has CDR1 SEHNR and CDR2 FQNEAQ (reference sequence). The CDR3 nucleotides are TGTGCCAGCAGCTCCCTCCTGGGGGAGCGGGAGGGCGGGGAGACCCAGTACTTC. Its protein product is CASSSLLGEREGGETQYF.

This clonotype was counted many times. The chain carries TRBV3-1 and TRBJ2-7, with D possibly TRBD1 on 5 matching bases. This CDR3 is 15 amino acids long. The V end lost 6 bases, the J end lost 3 bases, and 18 bases lay between the germline ends. Germline V lookup: CDR1 LGHDT, CDR2 YNNKEL (reference sequence). CDR3 loop: CASSPFNRPRYEQYF. CDR3 nucleotide sequence: TGTGCCAGCAGTCCATTTAACAGGCCTCGCTACGAGCAGTACTTC.

This clonotype occurred a few times. The chain employs TRBV4-3 and TRBJ1-2; D perhaps matches TRBD1 (6 bases). CDR1 is LGHNA, CDR2 YSLEER, per germline. The V gene lost 4 bases and the J gene lost 1 base, with 10 bases spanning the gap. The CDR3 runs to 14 residues. CDR3 nucleotide sequence: TGCGCCAGCAGCCTCGGACAGATTAACTATGGCTACACCTTC. It codes for CASSLGQINYGYTF.

This clonotype was counted a few times. The rearrangement links TRBV5-1 to TRBJ2-2; D is perhaps TRBD1 (6 bases). This CDR3 region has 15 residues. V lost 2 bases and J 7 bases, leaving 15 bases between the germline ends. CDR1 SGHRS and CDR2 YFSETQ come from the germline V gene. The CDR3 region has the DNA TGCGCCAGCAGCTTTCAGGCAGGGGCGAGCGGGGAGCTGTTTTTT. This translates into CASSFQAGASGELFF.

This clonotype was seen many times. The rearrangement links TRBV7-8 to TRBJ2-7; 11 bases match TRBD1. J gave up 6 bases and V 3 bases, and 4 bases lay outside the gene matches. Germline CDR1 SGHVS, CDR2 FQNEAQ. The CDR3 is 14 residues long. CDR3 protein: CASSFRGQGGEQYF. CDR3 sequence (DNA): TGTGCCAGCAGCTTCAGGGGACAGGGGGGCGAGCAGTACTTC.